The T cell receptor (beta chain) described here comes from a study of blood T cell repertoires in COVID-19. Study-wide context: In each case, the material was cDNA or gDNA derived from T cells, B-cell-depleted T cells, or PBMCs.

V lost 4 bases and J lost 4, with 8 bases in between. CDR1 and CDR2 (germline): MNHEY, SVGAGI. This CDR3 spans 12 amino acids. As originally analysed: Scientists estimated how many nucleated cells there were by amplifying reference gene primers. Libraries were prepared by immunoSEQ multiplex PCR; TCRdb keeps only in-frame clonotypes and omits some of them. V, J and clone size were drawn from that table, and D and trimming were deduced from the DNA. The table lists about 140,000 clones, 70% to 80% of them singletons. Material for sequencing was peripheral blood. This sequence was found in a woman older than 75 with active or convalescent COVID-19. V usage is TRBV6-5 and J usage is TRBJ2-7; D is perhaps TRBD1 (5 bases). The CDR3 sequence is CASSLGQYEQYF. The CDR3 DNA follows: TGTGCCAGCAGTTTAGGACAATACGAGCAGTACTTC.